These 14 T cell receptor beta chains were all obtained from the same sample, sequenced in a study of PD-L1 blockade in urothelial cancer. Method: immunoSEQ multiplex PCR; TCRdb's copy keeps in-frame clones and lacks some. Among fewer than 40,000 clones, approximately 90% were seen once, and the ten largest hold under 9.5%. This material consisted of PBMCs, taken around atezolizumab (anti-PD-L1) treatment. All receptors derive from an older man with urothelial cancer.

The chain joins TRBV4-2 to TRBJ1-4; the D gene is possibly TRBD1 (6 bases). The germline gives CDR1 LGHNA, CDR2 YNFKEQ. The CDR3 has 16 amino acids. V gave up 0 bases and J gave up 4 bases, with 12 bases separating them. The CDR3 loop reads CASSQDSGTYNEKLFF. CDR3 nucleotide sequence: TGTGCCAGCAGCCAAGATAGTGGGACATATAATGAAAAACTGTTTTTT.

The CDR3 spells CASSSARQETQYF. The CDR3 region has the DNA TGTGCCAGTAGTTCCGCTAGGCAAGAGACCCAGTACTTC. The V gene is TRBV19, the J gene TRBJ2-5; D is unresolved. The CDR3 covers 13 residues. Germline V gene lookup returns CDR1 LNHDA and CDR2 SQIVND (reference sequence). V was trimmed by 5 bases and J by 2 bases, leaving 9 bases between them.

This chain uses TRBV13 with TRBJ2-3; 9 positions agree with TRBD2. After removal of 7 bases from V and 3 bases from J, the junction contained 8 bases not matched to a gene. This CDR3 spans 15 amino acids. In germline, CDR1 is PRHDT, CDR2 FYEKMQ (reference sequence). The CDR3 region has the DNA TGTGCCAGCAAACGGCGGGAGGGCCGAACAGATACGCAGTATTTT. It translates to CASKRREGRTDTQYF.

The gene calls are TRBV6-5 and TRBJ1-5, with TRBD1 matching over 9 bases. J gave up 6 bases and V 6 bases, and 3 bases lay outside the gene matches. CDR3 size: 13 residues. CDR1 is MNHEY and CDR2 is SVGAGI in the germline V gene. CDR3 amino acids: CASSNRGRQPQHF. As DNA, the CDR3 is TGTGCCAGCAGCAACAGGGGGCGTCAGCCCCAGCATTTT.

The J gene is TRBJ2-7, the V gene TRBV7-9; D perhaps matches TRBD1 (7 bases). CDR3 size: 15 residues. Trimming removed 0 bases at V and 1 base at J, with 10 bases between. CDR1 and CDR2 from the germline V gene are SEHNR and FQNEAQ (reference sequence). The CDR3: CASSLAQGGSYEQYF. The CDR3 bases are TGTGCCAGCAGCTTAGCGCAGGGGGGATCCTACGAGCAGTACTTC.

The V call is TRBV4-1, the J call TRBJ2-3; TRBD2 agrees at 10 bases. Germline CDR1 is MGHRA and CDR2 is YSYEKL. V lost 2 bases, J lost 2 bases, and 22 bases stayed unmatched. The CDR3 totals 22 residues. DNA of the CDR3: TGCGCCAGCAGCCAACCCCGAGCAGCGGGAGGGCCGTCGTTTAAGCACACAGATACGCAGTATTTT. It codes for CASSQPRAAGGPSFKHTDTQYF.

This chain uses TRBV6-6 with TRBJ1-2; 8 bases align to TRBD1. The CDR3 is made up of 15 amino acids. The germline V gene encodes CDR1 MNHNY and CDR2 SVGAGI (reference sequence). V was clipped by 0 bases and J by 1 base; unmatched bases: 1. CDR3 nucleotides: TGTGCCAGCAGTTACTCGACAGGGGTTAACTATGGCTACACCTTC. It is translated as CASSYSTGVNYGYTF.

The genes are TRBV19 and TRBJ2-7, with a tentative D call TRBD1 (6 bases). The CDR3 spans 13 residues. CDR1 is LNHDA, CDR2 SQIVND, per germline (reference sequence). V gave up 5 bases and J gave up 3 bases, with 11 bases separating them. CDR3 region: CASSAGQIYEQYF. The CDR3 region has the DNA TGTGCCAGTAGTGCTGGACAGATCTACGAGCAGTACTTC. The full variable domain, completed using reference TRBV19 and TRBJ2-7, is DGGITQSPKYLFRKEGQNVTLSCEQNLNHDAMYWYRQDPGQGLRLIYYSQIVNDFQKGDIAEGYSVSREKKESFPLTVTSAQKNPTAFYLCASSAGQIYEQYFGPGTRLTVT.

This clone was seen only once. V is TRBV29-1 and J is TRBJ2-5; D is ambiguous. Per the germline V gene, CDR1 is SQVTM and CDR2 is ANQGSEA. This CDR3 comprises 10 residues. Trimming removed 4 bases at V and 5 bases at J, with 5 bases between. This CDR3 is CSVVGETQYF. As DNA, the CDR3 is TGCAGCGTTGTCGGGGAGACCCAGTACTTC.

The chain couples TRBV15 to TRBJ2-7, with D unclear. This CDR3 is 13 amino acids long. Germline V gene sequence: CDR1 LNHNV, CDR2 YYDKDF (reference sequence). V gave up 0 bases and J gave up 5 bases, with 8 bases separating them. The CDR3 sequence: CATSRDHVHEQYF. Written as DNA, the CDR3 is TGTGCCACCAGCAGAGACCATGTCCACGAGCAGTACTTC.

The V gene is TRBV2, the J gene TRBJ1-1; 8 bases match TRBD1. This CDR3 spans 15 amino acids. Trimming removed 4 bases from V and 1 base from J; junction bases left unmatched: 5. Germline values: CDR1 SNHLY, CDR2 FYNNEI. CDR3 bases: TGTGCCAGCAGTGCTAGACAGGGGAGGAACACTGAAGCTTTCTTT. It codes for CASSARQGRNTEAFF.

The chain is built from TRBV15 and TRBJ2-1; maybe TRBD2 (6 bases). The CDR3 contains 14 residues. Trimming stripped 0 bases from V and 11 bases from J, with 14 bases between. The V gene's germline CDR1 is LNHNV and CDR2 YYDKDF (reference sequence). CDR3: CATSRDPGGAQQFF. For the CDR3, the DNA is TGTGCCACCAGCAGAGATCCAGGAGGGGCGCAGCAGTTCTTC. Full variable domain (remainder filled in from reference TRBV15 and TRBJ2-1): DAMVIQNPRYQVTQFGKPVTLSCSQTLNHNVMYWYQQKSSQAPKLLFHYYDKDFNNEADTPDNFQSRRPNTSFCFLDIRSPGLGDTAMYLCATSRDPGGAQQFFGPGTRLTVL.

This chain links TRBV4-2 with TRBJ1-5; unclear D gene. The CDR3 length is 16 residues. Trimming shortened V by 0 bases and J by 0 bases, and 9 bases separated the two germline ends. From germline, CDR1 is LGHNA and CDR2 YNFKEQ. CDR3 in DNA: TGTGCCAGCAGCCAAGATTTCGTAAATAGCAATCAGCCCCAGCATTTT. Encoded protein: CASSQDFVNSNQPQHF.

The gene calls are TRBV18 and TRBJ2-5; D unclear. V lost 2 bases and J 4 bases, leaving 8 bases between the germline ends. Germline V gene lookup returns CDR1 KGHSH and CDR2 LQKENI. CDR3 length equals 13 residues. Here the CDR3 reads CASSPSGLETQYF. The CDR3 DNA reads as TGTGCCAGCTCACCATCCGGTCTAGAGACCCAGTACTTC.